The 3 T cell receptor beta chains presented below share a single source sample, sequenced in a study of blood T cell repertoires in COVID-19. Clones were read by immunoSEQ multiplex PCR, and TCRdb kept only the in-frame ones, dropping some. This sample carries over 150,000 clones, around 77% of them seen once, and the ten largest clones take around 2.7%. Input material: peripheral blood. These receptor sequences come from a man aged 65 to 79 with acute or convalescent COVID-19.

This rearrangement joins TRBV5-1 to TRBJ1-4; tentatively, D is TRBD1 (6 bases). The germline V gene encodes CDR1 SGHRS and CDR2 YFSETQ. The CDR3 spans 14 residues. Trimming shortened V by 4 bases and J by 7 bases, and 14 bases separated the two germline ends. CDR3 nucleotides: TGCGCCAGCAGCAAGGACAGTTTAGCTGAAAAACTGTTTTTT. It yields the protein CASSKDSLAEKLFF.

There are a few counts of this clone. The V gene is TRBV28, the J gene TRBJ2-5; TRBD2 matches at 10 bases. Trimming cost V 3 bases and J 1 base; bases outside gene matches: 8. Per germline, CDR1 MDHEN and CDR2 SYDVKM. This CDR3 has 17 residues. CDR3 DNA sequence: TGTGCCAGCAGTTTCTCGGCTAGCGGGAGCCTCCAAGAGACCCAGTACTTC. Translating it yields CASSFSASGSLQETQYF.

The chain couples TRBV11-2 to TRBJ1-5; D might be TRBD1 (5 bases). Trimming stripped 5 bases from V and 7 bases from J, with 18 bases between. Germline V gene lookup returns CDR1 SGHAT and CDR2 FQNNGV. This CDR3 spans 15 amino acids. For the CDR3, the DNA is TGTGCCAGCAGCCCGCTAGGGGCAGGAGGGCAGCCCCAGCATTTT. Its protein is CASSPLGAGGQPQHF. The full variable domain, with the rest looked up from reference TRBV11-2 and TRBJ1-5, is EAGVAQSPRYKIIEKRQSVAFWCNPISGHATLYWYQQILGQGPKLLIQFQNNGVVDDSQLPKDRFSAERLKGVDSTLKIQPAKLEDSAVYLCASSPLGAGGQPQHFGDGTRLSIL.